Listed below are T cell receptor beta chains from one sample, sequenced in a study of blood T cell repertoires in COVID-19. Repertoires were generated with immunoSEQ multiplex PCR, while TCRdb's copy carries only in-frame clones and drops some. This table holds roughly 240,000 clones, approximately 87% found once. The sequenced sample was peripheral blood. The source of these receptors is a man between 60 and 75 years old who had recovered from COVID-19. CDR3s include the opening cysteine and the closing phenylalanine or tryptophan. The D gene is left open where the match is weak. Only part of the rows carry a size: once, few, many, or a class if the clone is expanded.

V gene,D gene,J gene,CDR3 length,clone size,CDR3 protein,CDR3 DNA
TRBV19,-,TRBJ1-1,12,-,CASSILNTEAFF,TGTGCCAGTAGTATCTTGAACACTGAAGCTTTCTTT
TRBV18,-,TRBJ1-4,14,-,CASSPGQPNEKLFF,TGTGCCAGCTCACCCGGACAGCCTAATGAAAAACTGTTTTTT
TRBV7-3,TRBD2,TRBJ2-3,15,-,CASSRAGGITDTQYF,TGTGCCAGCAGCCGGGCCGGGGGGATAACAGATACGCAGTATTTT
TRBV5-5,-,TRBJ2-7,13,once,CASRDGGAYEQYF,TGTGCCAGCAGAGACGGGGGAGCCTACGAGCAGTACTTC
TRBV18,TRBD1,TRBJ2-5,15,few,CASSLRQGVEETQYF,TGTGCCAGCTCACTAAGACAGGGGGTCGAAGAGACCCAGTACTTC
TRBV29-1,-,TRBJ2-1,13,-,CSVVGGSYNEQFF,TGCAGCGTTGTCGGCGGTTCCTACAATGAGCAGTTCTTC
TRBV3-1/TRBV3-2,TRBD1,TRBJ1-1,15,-,CASSPPTGPNTEAFF,TGTGCCAGCAGCCCCCCGACAGGGCCGAACACTGAAGCTTTCTTT
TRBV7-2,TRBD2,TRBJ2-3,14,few,CASSFGLAPDTQYF,TGTGCCAGCAGCTTCGGACTAGCCCCAGATACGCAGTATTTT
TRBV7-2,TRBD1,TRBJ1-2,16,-,CASIPRWDRGNYGYTF,TGTGCCAGCATCCCCCGGTGGGACAGGGGTAACTATGGCTACACCTTC
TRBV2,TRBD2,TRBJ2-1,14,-,CASPGLAGSNEQFF,TGTGCCAGCCCAGGACTAGCGGGAAGCAATGAGCAGTTCTTC